The 6 T cell receptor beta chains reported below all come from one sample, sequenced in a study of T cell repertoires in aging, cancer and after chemotherapy. Rearranged V-D-J TRB sequences were amplified with a mixed TRB-A/B primer pool. In TCRdb, the multiplex PCR reads were re-called with MiXCR into one record per CDR3 protein. The sample records some 5,000 distinct CDR3 sequences, roughly a quarter being singletons. Amplification of TCR beta used genomic DNA extracted from peripheral blood. Sequencing used blood. The source of these receptors is a human donor with a blood cancer.

This clonotype was counted between two and nine times. This chain joins TRBV19 and TRBJ1-5; D is unclear. The CDR3 is made up of 13 amino acids. Germline values: CDR1 LNHDA, CDR2 SQIVND (reference sequence). The germline V and J ends were trimmed by 2 bases and 4 bases, with 6 bases remaining between them. CDR3 amino acids: CASSIRLNQPQHF. The CDR3, as DNA: TGTGCCAGTAGTATACGTCTGAATCAGCCCCAGCATTTT.

The CDR3 here is CASSLDSRETQYF. In DNA form, the CDR3 reads TGTGCCAGCAGCTTAGACAGTAGAGAGACCCAGTACTTC. The V call is TRBV7-3, the J call TRBJ2-5; possibly TRBD1 for D (5 bases). Germline CDR1 reads SGHTA; CDR2 reads FQGTGA. The CDR3 runs to 13 residues. Trimming left V 2 bases short and J 4 bases short, with 8 bases between.

A few counts support this clonotype. The V gene is TRBV11-3, the J gene TRBJ2-5, with D perhaps matching TRBD1 (7 bases). The V gene's germline CDR1 is SGHNT and CDR2 YENEEA. Trimming removed 5 bases from V and 6 bases from J, with 16 bases in between. The CDR3 length is 14 residues. This chain's CDR3 is CASSAPGGRQTQYF. The CDR3 nucleotides read TGTGCCAGCAGCGCTCCAGGGGGGCGGCAGACCCAGTACTTC.

In its sample, this clonotype is medium-sized (0.01 to 0.1%). The rearrangement uses TRBV12-3 or TRBV12-4 and TRBJ1-2, with D perhaps matching TRBD1 (5 bases). This CDR3 is built from 13 residues. V gave up 5 bases and J gave up 5 bases, with 12 bases separating them. CDR3 amino acids: CASSAGTAYGYTF. The CDR3 DNA is TGTGCCAGCAGTGCCGGGACGGCTTATGGCTACACCTTC.

This clonotype is labeled medium-sized. The chain combines TRBV6-1 with TRBJ1-6, with D maybe TRBD1 (5 bases). The CDR3 loop spans 15 amino acids. The V gene's germline CDR1 is MNHNS and CDR2 SASEGT. V shed 0 bases and J shed 6 bases, with 9 bases lying between them. CDR3 sequence (DNA): TGTGCCAGCAGTGAAGCGTGGGGGAGTAATTCACCCCTCCACTTT. Residues: CASSEAWGSNSPLHF.

The rearrangement uses TRBV7-9 and TRBJ1-4; 7 nucleotides line up with TRBD1. Per the germline V gene, CDR1 is SEHNR and CDR2 is FQNEAQ (reference sequence). This CDR3 is built from 17 residues. V trimming: 1 base; J trimming: 0 bases; junction bases outside the gene matches: 5. CDR3 coding DNA: TGTGCCAGCAGCTTAGGACAGGGCCGTGCAACTAATGAAAAACTGTTTTTT. Translation gives CASSLGQGRATNEKLFF.